This TCR beta chain was documented in a study of shared clonotypes between healthy human individuals. Study-wide results and limits: Researchers sampled blood only, noting tissue repertoires likely differ. Enrolling few donors narrowed the genetic and exposure-history diversity that was represented.

In regard to this clone: Its antigen remains unidentified.

The table came from immunoSEQ multiplex PCR; TCRdb's copy has only in-frame clones and leaves some out. Seen here are around 980,000 clones, more than 75% observed once, and the top ten hold roughly 0.65%. The receptor's source is a man aged 18 to 30 in good health. Some clones in this sample may be carry-over from other donors' samples. Specimen: memory CD4+ T cells from PBMCs. The subset denotes: CD45RA-negative fraction.

CDR3 DNA sequence: TGTGCCAGCAGCTTAAGACAGGGAGTAATCTATGGCTACACCTTC. Its protein product is CASSLRQGVIYGYTF. This chain joins TRBV7-9 and TRBJ1-2; 7 positions match TRBD1. Trimming took 2 bases from V and 4 from J; bases not matched to a gene: 7. CDR3 length: 15 residues. The germline V gene has CDR1 SEHNR and CDR2 FQNEAQ (reference sequence).